The subject of this entry is one T cell receptor (beta chain). The source of the sample is a study of blood T cell repertoires in COVID-19. Study at large: Sites in the United States, Italy and Spain provided acute and convalescent COVID-19 samples. T cells, B-cell-depleted T cells, or PBMCs provided the cDNA or gDNA that served as material.

In the source study's methods: From reference gene primer amplification, estimates of nucleated cell counts were derived. Profiled with immunoSEQ multiplex PCR; TCRdb holds only in-frame clones, not every one. V, J and clone size are taken as reported in that table, and D and trimming were inferred from the DNA itself. The table has roughly 86,000 clones, around 86% seen once. The sequencing input was peripheral blood. This TCR was sampled from a woman between 65 and 79 years old with acute or convalescent COVID-19.

The CDR3 nucleotides are TGCAGCGTCAACGACTATACCTCCTACAATGAGCAGTTCTTC. Translation: CSVNDYTSYNEQFF. The rearrangement uses TRBV29-1 and TRBJ2-1; a possible D gene is TRBD2 (5 bases). Trimming left V 6 bases short and J 0 bases short, with 12 bases between. Germline V lookup: CDR1 SQVTM, CDR2 ANQGSEA. The CDR3 has 14 amino acids.